The clone carrying this TCR beta chain was seen at least ten times. Antigen unknown. The sample comes from a study of regulatory T cells in long-lasting Graves disease. Turning to the study itself: Graves' patients, newly diagnosed, had taken antithyroid drugs under 3 months. Findings and limits, study-wide: Persistent disease preferred TRBV28, TRBJ1-2 and TRBJ2-5; new disease, TRBV20-1 and TRBJ2-1. The small sample size may have reduced accuracy.

The CDR3 has 14 residues. Germline CDR1 and CDR2: GTSNPN and SVGIG (reference sequence). The junction had 5 bases not matched to a gene; V was cut back by 5 bases and J by 3 bases. Time point reported: newly diagnosed GD, antithyroid drugs for less than 3 months. TCR sequences were obtained from RNA taken from PBMCs. Building of the TCR beta libraries involved iRepertoire HTBI primers and Arm-PCR of CDR3 regions. TCRdb reprocessed the multiplex PCR reads via MiXCR and lists one record per CDR3 protein. The sample holds 300,000 to 400,000 distinct CDR3 sequences, about a sixth seen once. This TCR was sampled from a female donor with Graves disease. The sequenced sample was peripheral blood mononuclear cells (PBMCs), obtained at new diagnosis, from a patient treated with antithyroid drugs. The chain is built from TRBV30 and TRBJ2-4, with TRBD1 matching over 9 bases. In nucleotides, the CDR3 is TGTGCCTGGGCTGAGACAGGGGGCAAAAACATTCAGTACTTC. This sequence encodes CAWAETGGKNIQYF. Complete variable domain (other parts from reference TRBV30 and TRBJ2-4): SQTIHQWPATLVQPVGSPLSLECTVEGTSNPNLYWYRQAAGRGLQLLFYSVGIGQISSEVPQNLSASRPQDRQFILSSKKLLLSDSGFYLCAWAETGGKNIQYFGAGTRLSVL.